This TCR beta chain was retrieved from a study of cytomegalovirus exposure and HLA in healthy donors. Regarding the study as a whole: The investigators catalogued 150 to 200 TCR beta chains as cytomegalovirus-associated. Reportedly, fewer N-insertions than the 666-donor mean appeared in an Asian-associated ancestry cluster in a later analysis. V- and J-gene trimming in TCR beta was tied to a missense DCLRE1C variant by an analysis performed later.

Germline lookup yields CDR1 SEHNR and CDR2 FQNEAQ (reference sequence). The CDR3 is made up of 15 amino acids. V shed 8 bases, J shed 2 bases, and the junction held 11 bases outside the gene matches. This PCR relied on a set of 60 Vbeta primers and 13 Jbeta primers. Data came from immunoSEQ multiplex PCR; TCRdb stores just in-frame clones and leaves some out. The data contain around 110,000 clones, around 80% of them singletons. This clone appeared once. Antigen specificity is unknown. Sequenced: PBMCs. This clonotype was obtained from a woman aged 18-35 years in good health and CMV-seropositive. The chain has TRBV7-9 and TRBJ1-1; TRBD1 matches at 7 bases. The CDR3 is CASGGRQGRNTEAFF. CDR3 bases: TGTGCCAGCGGGGGAAGACAGGGCCGAAACACTGAAGCTTTCTTT.